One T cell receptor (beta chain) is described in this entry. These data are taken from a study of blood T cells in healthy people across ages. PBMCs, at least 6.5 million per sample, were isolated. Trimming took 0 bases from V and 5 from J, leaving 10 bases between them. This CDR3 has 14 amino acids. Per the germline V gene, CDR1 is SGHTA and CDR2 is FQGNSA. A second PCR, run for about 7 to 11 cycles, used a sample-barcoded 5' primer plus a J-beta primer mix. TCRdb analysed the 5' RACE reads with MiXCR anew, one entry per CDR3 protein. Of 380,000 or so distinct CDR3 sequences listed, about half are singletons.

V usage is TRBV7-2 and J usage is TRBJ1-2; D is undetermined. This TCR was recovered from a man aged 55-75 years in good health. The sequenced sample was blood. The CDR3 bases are TGTGCCAGCAGCTTAGCGAGCAGGCCATATGGCTACACCTTC. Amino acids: CASSLASRPYGYTF.